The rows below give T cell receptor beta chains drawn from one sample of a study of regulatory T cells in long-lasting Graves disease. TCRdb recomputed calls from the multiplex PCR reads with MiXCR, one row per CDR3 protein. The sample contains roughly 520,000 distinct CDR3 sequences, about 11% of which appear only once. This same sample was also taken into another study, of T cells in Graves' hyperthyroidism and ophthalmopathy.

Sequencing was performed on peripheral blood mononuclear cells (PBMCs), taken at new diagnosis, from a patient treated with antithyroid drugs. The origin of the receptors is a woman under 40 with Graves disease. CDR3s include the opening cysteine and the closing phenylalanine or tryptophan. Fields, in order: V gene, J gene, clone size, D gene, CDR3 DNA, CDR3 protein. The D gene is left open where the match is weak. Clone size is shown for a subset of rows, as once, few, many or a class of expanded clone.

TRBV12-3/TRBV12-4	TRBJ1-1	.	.	TGTGCCAGCAGTCGGGAGCAGAACACTGAAGCTTTCTTT	CASSREQNTEAFF
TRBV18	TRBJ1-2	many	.	TGTGCCAGCTCACCCCTGGAGCATGGCTACACCTTC	CASSPLEHGYTF
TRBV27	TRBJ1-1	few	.	TGTGCCAGCACTCTGCGGGGGCCGAACACTGAAGCTTTCTTT	CASTLRGPNTEAFF
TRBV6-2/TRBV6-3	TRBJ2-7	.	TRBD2	TGTGCCAGCAGTTTCAGGACTAGCGGGGCTTACGAGCAGTACTTC	CASSFRTSGAYEQYF
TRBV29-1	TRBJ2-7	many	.	TGCAGCGTCGCACCGGGACCAGGGTTGAGGGAGCAGTACTTC	CSVAPGPGLREQYF
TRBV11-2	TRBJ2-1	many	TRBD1	TGTGCCAGCAGCTCAAAAAGGGGGGACAGGGGGGTGAATGAGCAGTTCTTC	CASSSKRGDRGVNEQFF
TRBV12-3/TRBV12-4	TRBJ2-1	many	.	TGTGCCAGCAGTTTAGCGGATCGGGACAATGAGCAGTTCTTC	CASSLADRDNEQFF
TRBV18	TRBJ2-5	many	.	TGTGCCAGCTCACCACTTCCAGCCGGACAAGAGACCCAGTACTTC	CASSPLPAGQETQYF
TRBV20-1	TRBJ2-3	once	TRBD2	TGCAGTGCTAGAGCGCTAGCGGGCGGCACAGATACGCAGTATTTT	CSARALAGGTDTQYF
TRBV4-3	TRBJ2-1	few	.	TGCGCCAGCAGCCAAACAAACGGGAATCCCTACAATGAGCAGTTCTTC	CASSQTNGNPYNEQFF
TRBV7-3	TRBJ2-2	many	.	TGTGCCAGCAGCCCTGATAACGCGAACACCGGGGAGCTGTTTTTT	CASSPDNANTGELFF
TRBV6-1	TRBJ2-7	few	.	TGTGCCAGCAGTCGGACACCGAGCTCCTACGAGCAGTACTTC	CASSRTPSSYEQYF
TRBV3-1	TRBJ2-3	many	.	TGTGCCAGCAAAGAGGTAGCGGAAGGTTCAGATACGCAGTATTTT	CASKEVAEGSDTQYF
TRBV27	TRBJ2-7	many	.	TGTGCCAGCAGTGCCACCGGGGCGAACTACGAGCAGTACTTC	CASSATGANYEQYF
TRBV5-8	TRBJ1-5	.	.	TGTGCCAGCAGCTTGGCGGGGTACGATCAGCCCCAGCATTTT	CASSLAGYDQPQHF
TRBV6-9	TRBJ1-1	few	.	TGTGCCAGCAGTTACCGGACACCCATGAACACTGAAGCTTTCTTT	CASSYRTPMNTEAFF
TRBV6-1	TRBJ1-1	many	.	TGTGCCAGTTGTCGCGGAGGCGGCACTGAAGCTTTCTTT	CASCRGGGTEAFF
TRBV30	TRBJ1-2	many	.	TGTGCCTGGAGTGTTCTGGCTAACTATGGCTACACCTTC	CAWSVLANYGYTF
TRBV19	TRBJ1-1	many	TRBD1	TGTGCCAGTAGTATGGGACAGGGAACCACTGAAGCTTTCTTT	CASSMGQGTTEAFF
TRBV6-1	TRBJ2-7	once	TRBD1	TGTGCCAGCAGCAACTCCGGGACAGGGGAGAACTACGAGCAGTACTTC	CASSNSGTGENYEQYF
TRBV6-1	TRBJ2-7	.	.	TGTGCCAGCAGTGACCCCCGGGGGGCAGGCGAGCAGTACTTC	CASSDPRGAGEQYF
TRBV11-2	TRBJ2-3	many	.	TGTGCCAGCAGGGGATCTGGGCAGGAAAGTTTTTTAGGAGATACGCAGTATTTT	CASRGSGQESFLGDTQYF
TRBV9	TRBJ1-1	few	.	TGTGCCAGCAGCGTAGCGGGGGGGAGCACTGAAGCTTTCTTT	CASSVAGGSTEAFF
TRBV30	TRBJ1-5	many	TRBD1	TGTGCCTGGAGTGCGGGGAAACAGGGGGCCAACAATCAGCCCCAGCATTTT	CAWSAGKQGANNQPQHF
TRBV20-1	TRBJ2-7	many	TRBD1	TGCAGTGCTAGAGAAAGGGTCAGGGGGACGGTATACGAGCAGTACTTC	CSARERVRGTVYEQYF
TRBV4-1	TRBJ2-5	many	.	TGCGCCAGCAGCGACAGGTTCGGAGAGACCCAGTACTTC	CASSDRFGETQYF
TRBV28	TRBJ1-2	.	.	TGTGCCAGCAGTTCCCATGGGGTAGGGGACCCATCCTATGGCTACACCTTC	CASSSHGVGDPSYGYTF
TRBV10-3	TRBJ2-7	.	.	TGTGCCATCAGTGTTGGGCTTGCGAACGAGCAGTACTTC	CAISVGLANEQYF
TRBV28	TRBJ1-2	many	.	TGTGCCAGCAGTCCACACCAGGGGTATGGCTACACCTTC	CASSPHQGYGYTF
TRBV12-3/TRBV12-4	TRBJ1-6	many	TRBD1	TGTGCCAGCAGTTTAAGACAGGGGTTCTCACCCCTCCACTTT	CASSLRQGFSPLHF